This T cell receptor (beta chain) was captured in a study of blood T cell repertoires in COVID-19. Study-wide background: COVID-19 samples from acute and convalescent phases originated in the United States, Italy and Spain. T cells, B-cell-depleted T cells, or PBMCs supplied cDNA or gDNA.

Generated by immunoSEQ multiplex PCR, the TCRdb table keeps only in-frame clones and is missing some. The sample includes around 280,000 clones, 70% to 90% seen only once; the top ten take approximately 2%. This CDR3 has 14 amino acids. Germline CDR1 is SGHTA and CDR2 is FQGNSA. The V gene lost 3 bases and the J gene lost 5 bases, with 14 bases spanning the gap. Sample: peripheral blood. The TCR was taken from a woman between 25 and 40 years old who had recovered from COVID-19. V and J are TRBV7-2 and TRBJ2-7; TRBD1 is a possible D gene (6 bases). CDR3 sequence (DNA): TGTGCCAGCAGCTTCCGCAGGGGCTTCAACGAGCAGTACTTC. Translating gives CASSFRRGFNEQYF.